This TCR beta chain came from a study of shared clonotypes between healthy human individuals. The CDR3 consists of 13 residues. Per the germline V gene, CDR1 is KGHSH and CDR2 is LQKENI. V shed 2 bases, J shed 10 bases, and the junction held 6 bases outside the gene matches. About this clone: The antigen remains undetermined.

Study-wide points: When compared with the clonotypes that were shared by all four sorted-subset donors, the non-shared clonotypes turned out to have lower generation probabilities.

Produced via immunoSEQ multiplex PCR; TCRdb's table is partial and in-frame only. The repertoire holds approximately 2,000,000 clones, with about nine tenths as singletons. The chain has TRBV18 and TRBJ1-1, with 8 bases that match TRBD1. Sequencing was performed on naive CD4+ T cells from PBMCs. The subset: CD45RA+ positively selected. This TCR derives from a man younger than 35 in good health. Some clones in this sample may be carry-over from other donors' samples. CDR3 amino acids: CASSPLPQGAAFF. CDR3 in DNA: TGTGCCAGCTCACCATTACCTCAGGGGGCAGCTTTCTTT.